Below, 21 T cell receptor beta chains from the same sample are listed, as sequenced in a study of cytomegalovirus exposure and HLA in healthy donors. Primers included in the PCR were 60 Vbeta and 13 Jbeta primers. Here immunoSEQ multiplex PCR was the method, and the copy in TCRdb shows in-frame clones only, minus some. Among over 150,000 clones listed, 75% to 90% were seen once. The sample taken for sequencing was PBMCs. Receptors originate from a human donor in good health.

The rearrangement uses TRBV5-1 and TRBJ2-1; the match to TRBD2 covers 13 bases. Germline values: CDR1 SGHRS, CDR2 YFSETQ. V shed 7 bases and J 6 bases; nucleotides not matched to a gene: 10. The length of the CDR3 is 16 residues. CDR3 sequence: CASGNRLAGGSNEQFF. DNA of the CDR3: TGCGCCAGCGGAAACAGACTAGCGGGGGGAAGCAATGAGCAGTTCTTC.

Concerning this clone itself: The same CDR3 arises from other DNA sequences in this sample as well. The chain employs TRBV9 and TRBJ2-7, with a weak D call TRBD2 (6 bases). V gave up 0 bases and J gave up 0 bases, with 10 bases separating them. The CDR3 is made up of 15 amino acids. Germline V gene data show CDR1 as SGDLS and CDR2 as YYNGEE. CDR3 sequence: CASSVEYGSSYEQYF. CDR3 sequence (DNA): TGTGCCAGCAGCGTAGAGTACGGGAGCTCCTACGAGCAGTACTTC.

The J gene is TRBJ2-3, the V gene TRBV4-1; 8 nucleotides match TRBD2. The CDR3 sequence is 15 residues long. Losses at the gene ends were 6 bases for V and 3 bases for J; bases not matched to a gene: 8. Germline-derived CDR1 and CDR2 are MGHRA and YSYEKL. Written as DNA, the CDR3 is TGCGCCAGCAGTCAGACGGGGGGGCCGACAGATACGCAGTATTTT. This codes for CASSQTGGPTDTQYF.

The genes are TRBV14 and TRBJ2-2; D is unresolved. In germline, CDR1 is SGHDN, CDR2 FVKESK. The CDR3 is made up of 14 amino acids. The V end was cut by 0 bases, the J end by 3 bases, with 5 bases between. CDR3 nucleotide sequence: TGTGCCAGCAGCCAAGAGGAGTACACCGGGGAGCTGTTTTTT. Translating gives CASSQEEYTGELFF.

This chain joins TRBV2 and TRBJ1-2; 8 bases line up with TRBD1. The length of the CDR3 is 14 residues. The V gene's germline CDR1 is SNHLY and CDR2 FYNNEI. Trimming removed 3 bases from V and 5 bases from J; junction bases left unmatched: 5. The CDR3 spells CASSDAGGWYGYTF. The DNA of the CDR3 is TGTGCCAGCAGTGATGCAGGGGGCTGGTATGGCTACACCTTC.

The CDR3 spells CASSEVRSLKAFF. The DNA of the CDR3 is TGTGCCAGCAGTGAAGTGCGGTCCCTTAAAGCTTTCTTT. This chain joins TRBV2 and TRBJ1-1, with D unresolved. The V end was cut by 1 base, the J end by 9 bases, with 12 bases between. The V gene's germline CDR1 is SNHLY and CDR2 FYNNEI. The CDR3 runs 13 residues.

V and J are TRBV5-4 and TRBJ1-1, with D unclear. V gave up 0 bases and J gave up 7 bases, with 10 bases separating them. CDR1 is SGHNT, CDR2 YYREEE, per germline (reference sequence). The CDR3 consists of 13 residues. The CDR3 region is CASSLGGGREAFF. The CDR3 nucleotides read TGTGCCAGCAGCTTGGGTGGAGGCCGTGAAGCTTTCTTT.

This clone was counted only a few times. This chain links TRBV6-5 with TRBJ2-2; TRBD2 is a possible D gene (6 bases). Between the trimmed V and J ends, which lost 5 bases and 7 bases, there was a span of 17 bases. This CDR3 has 15 amino acids. Germline CDR1 MNHEY, CDR2 SVGAGI. The CDR3 loop is CASSLSRLVLGELFF. CDR3 in DNA: TGTGCCAGCAGTCTAAGCAGACTAGTTCTCGGGGAGCTGTTTTTT.

The rearrangement links TRBV18 to TRBJ2-7; D is uncertain. CDR1 is KGHSH, CDR2 LQKENI, per germline. The CDR3 has 11 amino acids. Trimming stripped 6 bases from V and 6 bases from J, with 9 bases between. The CDR3 is CASSSYCEQYF. The CDR3 bases are TGTGCCAGCTCGTCCTACTGCGAGCAGTACTTC.

This clone has more than one count but fewer than ten. The genes are TRBV5-1 and TRBJ1-1; D unresolved. Trimming pared 2 bases from V and 3 bases from J, leaving 11 bases between. The CDR3 spans 14 residues. From germline, CDR1 is SGHRS and CDR2 YFSETQ. The CDR3 bases are TGCGCCAGCAGCTTACAAAGCGATTACACTGAAGCTTTCTTT. It is translated as CASSLQSDYTEAFF.

This clone was recorded a few times. V gene TRBV5-1 combines with J gene TRBJ1-3, with D unresolved. There are 14 residues in the CDR3. Germline lookup yields CDR1 SGHRS and CDR2 YFSETQ. V gave up 3 bases and J gave up 3 bases, with 10 bases separating them. The CDR3 bases are TGCGCCAGCAGCTGGCAGGCTGATGGAAACACCATATATTTT. Protein sequence: CASSWQADGNTIYF.

This clone was found once. The V gene is TRBV5-1, the J gene TRBJ2-7; 7 bases are shared with TRBD1. Trimming took 5 bases from V and 0 from J; bases not matched to a gene: 5. Germline lookup yields CDR1 SGHRS and CDR2 YFSETQ. The CDR3 sequence is 14 residues long. The CDR3 DNA follows: TGCGCCAGCAGTTCAGGGGGAAGCTCCTACGAGCAGTACTTC. This sequence encodes CASSSGGSSYEQYF.

The chain uses TRBV2 and TRBJ1-1, with a tentative D call TRBD1 (5 bases). Trimming took 1 base from V and 4 from J, leaving 7 bases between them. The germline CDR1 and CDR2 sequences are SNHLY and FYNNEI. The CDR3 length is 13 residues. The DNA of the CDR3 is TGTGCCAGCAGTGAAGGAAGGGGCACTGAAGCTTTCTTT. It specifies CASSEGRGTEAFF.

A remark on this clone: At the DNA level, this CDR3 is encoded by other sequences in the same sample as well. V and J are TRBV5-1 and TRBJ1-1; D is possibly TRBD1 (6 bases). The germline gives CDR1 SGHRS, CDR2 YFSETQ. This CDR3 is 14 amino acids long. V was clipped by 0 bases and J by 5 bases, with 11 bases between them. In nucleotides, the CDR3 is TGCGCCAGCAGCTTGGGGCAGGGGAGAACTGAAGCTTTCTTT. It encodes CASSLGQGRTEAFF.

The chain couples TRBV7-9 to TRBJ1-1; 7 bases are shared with TRBD1. Germline V gene lookup returns CDR1 SEHNR and CDR2 FQNEAQ (reference sequence). This CDR3 is built from 12 residues. V dropped 10 bases and J dropped 2; count of bases not matched to a gene: 4. CDR3 amino acids: CAIGTANTEAFF. The CDR3 DNA is TGTGCCATCGGGACAGCTAACACTGAAGCTTTCTTT.

The rearrangement links TRBV19 to TRBJ2-2, with TRBD2 matching over 9 bases. Trimming at V came to 5 bases and at J to 3 bases, leaving 4 bases not matched to a gene. Germline V gives CDR1 LNHDA, CDR2 SQIVND (reference sequence). CDR3 size: 15 residues. The CDR3 DNA reads as TGTGCCAGTAGTGGGCGGGGGGGCCACACCGGGGAGCTGTTTTTT. Its protein is CASSGRGGHTGELFF.

The rearrangement uses TRBV5-1 and TRBJ2-7; no clear D. Germline assignment: CDR1 SGHRS and CDR2 YFSETQ. The CDR3 extends over 13 amino acids. Trimming took off 4 bases at V and 4 bases at J, with 12 bases between the two ends. The CDR3, as DNA: TGCGCCAGCAGCAATCCGAACATTTACGAGCAGTACTTC. It translates to CASSNPNIYEQYF.

The rearrangement joins TRBV11-2 to TRBJ1-3, with a weak D call TRBD1 (5 bases). Germline CDR1 SGHAT, CDR2 FQNNGV. The CDR3 extends over 15 amino acids. V lost 1 base and J 4 bases, leaving 11 bases between the germline ends. CDR3 nucleotide sequence: TGTGCCAGCAGCTTAGGATGGAACAGGGGAAACACCATATATTTT. It translates to CASSLGWNRGNTIYF.

This clone has just one count. V and J are TRBV5-1 and TRBJ1-3, with D maybe TRBD1 (5 bases). This CDR3 is built from 13 residues. The germline CDR1 and CDR2 sequences are SGHRS and YFSETQ. Between the trimmed V and J ends, which lost 4 bases and 4 bases, there was a span of 9 bases. Here the CDR3 reads CASSAGVGNTIYF. In DNA form, the CDR3 reads TGCGCCAGCAGCGCGGGGGTCGGAAACACCATATATTTT.

The genes are TRBV5-6 and TRBJ2-7; D unclear. This CDR3 contains 15 residues. Germline CDR1 SGHDT, CDR2 YYEEEE. Trimming stripped 6 bases from V and 0 bases from J, with 16 bases between. The CDR3 DNA reads as TGTGCCAGCACCGTAATTAGTGATTCCTCCTACGAGCAGTACTTC. Translating gives CASTVISDSSYEQYF.

The V call is TRBV7-2, the J call TRBJ1-5; D is undetermined. Germline loops: CDR1 SGHTA, CDR2 FQGNSA. The ends were cut back, 0 bases at V and 4 bases at J, with 19 bases in the middle. This CDR3 spans 18 amino acids. The chain's CDR3 is CASSLAPWAGSGNQPQHF. CDR3 coding DNA: TGTGCCAGCAGCTTAGCGCCCTGGGCAGGCAGTGGGAATCAGCCCCAGCATTTT.